The 30 T cell receptor beta chains listed next were all sequenced from one sample in a study of identical twins. MiXCR, run by TCRdb on the 5' RACE reads, gives a single entry per CDR3 protein. The table records 1.5 million or so distinct CDR3 sequences, about 32% of them present only once. Specimen: cord blood. The origin of the receptors is a newborn girl in good health.

V gene TRBV6-1 combines with J gene TRBJ2-2; D remains unclear. V gave up 5 bases and J gave up 0 bases, with 7 bases separating them. This CDR3 region has 14 residues. Germline V gene data show CDR1 as MNHNS and CDR2 as SASEGT. The CDR3 bases are TGTGCCAGCAGTACCTACGCGAACACCGGGGAGCTGTTTTTT. Translating it yields CASSTYANTGELFF.

The V call is TRBV3-1, the J call TRBJ2-4; the D gene is possibly TRBD2 (6 bases). Germline V gene lookup returns CDR1 LGHDT and CDR2 YNNKEL (reference sequence). This CDR3 has 16 residues. V dropped 2 bases and J dropped 0 bases, with 11 bases sitting between them. The CDR3 DNA reads TGTGCCAGCAGCCAACGGGGACTTCTAGCCAAAAACATTCAGTACTTC. Its protein product is CASSQRGLLAKNIQYF. Full variable domain (missing parts from reference TRBV3-1 and TRBJ2-4): DTAVSQTPKYLVTQMGNDKSIKCEQNLGHDTMYWYKQDSKKFLKIMFSYNNKELIINETVPNRFSPKSPDKAHLNLHINSLELGDSAVYFCASSQRGLLAKNIQYFGAGTRLSVL.

This clonotype was seen a handful of times. V usage is TRBV7-6 and J usage is TRBJ2-7; D possibly matches TRBD1 or TRBD2 (5 bases each). The ends were cut back, 4 bases at V and 0 bases at J, with 16 bases in the middle. The CDR3 runs 16 residues. CDR1 and CDR2 (germline): SGHVS, FNYEAQ. CDR3 nucleotides: TGTGCCAGCAGCTCCCCCCGGGACGCAGCCTCCTACGAGCAGTACTTC. This codes for CASSSPRDAASYEQYF.

The chain couples TRBV20-1 to TRBJ1-3; the D gene is possibly TRBD1 (5 bases). The CDR3 runs to 13 residues. Germline CDR1 and CDR2: DFQATT and SNEGSKA (reference sequence). The ends were cut back, 4 bases at V and 2 bases at J, with 9 bases in the middle. The CDR3 DNA reads TGCAGTGCTACAGAGGGGACTGGAAACACCATATATTTT. Its translation: CSATEGTGNTIYF.

This clonotype was seen a few times. The chain joins TRBV27 to TRBJ1-6; D is possibly TRBD1 (5 bases). The V end lost 3 bases, the J end lost 5 bases, and 14 bases lay between the germline ends. CDR1 is MNHEY, CDR2 SMNVEV, per germline (reference sequence). The CDR3 loop spans 16 amino acids. The CDR3 nucleotides read TGTGCCAGCAGTTTCGCCAGGGTGTTGAATAATTCACCCCTCCACTTT. It encodes CASSFARVLNNSPLHF.

The chain recombines TRBV7-9 with TRBJ2-5; TRBD2 aligns across 7 bases. V was clipped by 5 bases and J by 11 bases; unmatched bases: 14. Germline V CDR1 and CDR2: SEHNR, FQNEAQ (reference sequence). This CDR3 spans 14 amino acids. The CDR3: CASSARGLVNEQYF. The CDR3 coding sequence is TGTGCCAGCAGCGCAAGAGGACTAGTCAATGAGCAGTACTTC. Drawing the rest from reference TRBV7-9 and TRBJ2-5, the complete variable domain is DTGVSQNPRHKITKRGQNVTFRCDPISEHNRLYWYRQTLGQGPEFLTYFQNEAQLEKSRLLSDRFSAERPKGSFSTLEIQRTEQGDSAMYLCASSARGLVNEQYFGPGTRLLVL.

To note about this clonotype: At one end the junction does not follow the germline gene, possibly because of a read error. The chain combines TRBV3-1 with TRBJ2-1; 8 bases line up with TRBD2. Germline-derived CDR1 and CDR2 are LGHDT and YNNKEL (reference sequence). The CDR3 covers 14 residues. The CDR3 loop reads CAGSQGTSGIEQFF. The CDR3 nucleotides are TGTGCCGGCAGCCAGGGGACTAGTGGGATTGAGCAGTTCTTC.

This clonotype has just a few counts. A read error may account for a junction end that differs from germline. The chain employs TRBV10-3 and TRBJ1-4; D is perhaps TRBD1 (6 bases). From germline, CDR1 is ENHRY and CDR2 SYGVKD. The CDR3 extends over 16 amino acids. CDR3: CAIRPIMDRYNKKLFF. The DNA of the CDR3 is TGTGCCATCAGGCCAATCATGGACAGATATAATAAAAAACTGTTTTTT.

This rearrangement joins TRBV12-3 or TRBV12-4 to TRBJ2-7; D gene ambiguous. The V and J ends lost 2 bases and 7 bases respectively, with 15 bases between them. The CDR3 has 14 residues. The CDR3 protein is CASSLSPGYNEQYF. The CDR3 DNA sequence: TGTGCCAGCAGTTTATCCCCGGGCTACAATGAGCAGTACTTC.

This clonotype was detected only a few times. V and J are TRBV2 and TRBJ2-5; tentative D call: TRBD2 (6 bases). The CDR3 is made up of 14 amino acids. Looked up from germline, CDR1 is SNHLY and CDR2 is FYNNEI. Trimming pared 7 bases from V and 2 bases from J, leaving 14 bases between. CDR3 region: CASTRRGLQETQYF. The CDR3 DNA is TGTGCCAGCACAAGGCGGGGCCTACAAGAGACCCAGTACTTC.

This clonotype was seen only a few times. This CDR3 is CASRQSGSSYNEQFF. DNA for the CDR3: TGTGCCAGCAGACAGAGCGGGAGCTCCTACAATGAGCAGTTCTTC. The chain couples TRBV6-5 to TRBJ2-1; the match to TRBD2 covers 8 bases. There are 15 residues in the CDR3. Germline trimming cut 6 bases from V and 0 bases from J; bases unmatched to any gene: 4. Germline V gene sequence: CDR1 MNHEY, CDR2 SVGAGI.

The genes are TRBV27 and TRBJ1-2, with D hard to call. Germline V lookup: CDR1 MNHEY, CDR2 SMNVEV (reference sequence). Trimming pared 2 bases from V and 4 bases from J, leaving 8 bases between. The CDR3 has 13 amino acids. CDR3 sequence: CASSLGYIYGYTF. In nucleotides, the CDR3 is TGTGCCAGCAGTTTAGGTTATATCTATGGCTACACCTTC.

There are a few counts of this clonotype. The J gene is TRBJ1-1, the V gene TRBV20-1, with TRBD1 as a possible D gene (6 bases). Germline V gives CDR1 DFQATT, CDR2 SNEGSKA (reference sequence). This CDR3 comprises 13 residues. The V gene lost 3 bases and the J gene lost 3 bases, with 11 bases spanning the gap. The CDR3 nucleotides are TGCAGTGCTAGCCCTAACAGGGACACTGAAGCTTTCTTT. It yields the protein CSASPNRDTEAFF.

Only a few counts were recorded for this clonotype. The rearrangement links TRBV11-2 to TRBJ2-4, with TRBD1 as a possible D gene (5 bases). The CDR3 covers 16 residues. V was pared by 5 bases and J by 3 bases, with 17 bases between. Germline assignment: CDR1 SGHAT and CDR2 FQNNGV. The CDR3 region has the DNA TGTGCCAGCAGCCCCCAGGGTGGTTCATACAAAAACATTCAGTACTTC. This sequence encodes CASSPQGGSYKNIQYF.

A word on this clonotype: Relative to the germline gene, one junction end is altered; a read error may explain this. The chain recombines TRBV4-2 with TRBJ1-4; D gene uncertain. In germline, CDR1 is LGHNA, CDR2 YNFKEQ. This CDR3 contains 14 residues. This CDR3 reads CAGSPQWTDEKLFF. CDR3 in DNA: TGTGCCGGCAGCCCACAATGGACGGATGAAAAACTGTTTTTT.

This clonotype came up a few times. The gene calls are TRBV10-3 and TRBJ1-2; D gene unclear. The V gene's germline CDR1 is ENHRY and CDR2 SYGVKD. Between the trimmed V and J ends, which lost 6 bases and 3 bases, there was a span of 8 bases. CDR3 length equals 12 residues. The CDR3 sequence: CAIRSGDYGYTF. CDR3 nucleotide sequence: TGTGCCATCAGGTCCGGGGACTATGGCTACACCTTC.

V is TRBV7-9 and J is TRBJ1-1; possibly TRBD1 for D (5 bases). The CDR3 is made up of 14 amino acids. Between the trimmed V and J ends, which lost 5 bases and 4 bases, there was a span of 14 bases. In germline, CDR1 is SEHNR, CDR2 FQNEAQ (reference sequence). This CDR3 reads CASSPARVVTEAFF. As DNA, the CDR3 is TGTGCCAGCAGCCCAGCCAGGGTGGTCACTGAAGCTTTCTTT. Full variable domain (remainder filled in from reference TRBV7-9 and TRBJ1-1): DTGVSQNPRHKITKRGQNVTFRCDPISEHNRLYWYRQTLGQGPEFLTYFQNEAQLEKSRLLSDRFSAERPKGSFSTLEIQRTEQGDSAMYLCASSPARVVTEAFFGQGTRLTVV.

The chain carries TRBV4-2 and TRBJ2-1, with TRBD2 matching over 10 bases. Germline loops: CDR1 LGHNA, CDR2 YNFKEQ. The CDR3 covers 17 residues. The trim removed 0 bases at V and 7 bases at J, leaving 9 bases unmatched. The CDR3 spells CASSQDPWASGGNEQFF. DNA for the CDR3: TGTGCCAGCAGCCAAGATCCCTGGGCTAGCGGGGGAAATGAGCAGTTCTTC.

This clonotype was detected ten times or more. The chain links TRBV10-3 to TRBJ2-3, with 9 bases fitting TRBD1. V dropped 4 bases and J dropped 5; count of bases not matched to a gene: 4. The germline CDR1 and CDR2 sequences are ENHRY and SYGVKD. There are 14 residues in the CDR3. The CDR3 here is CAISGDREVDTQYF. Written as DNA, the CDR3 is TGTGCCATCAGTGGGGACAGGGAGGTAGATACGCAGTATTTT.

The table lists this clonotype with many counts. The DNA is left out, because the CDR3 cannot be placed on it with certainty; the CDR3 is given as TCRdb lists it. CDR3 residues: CASSFALGSKYF. The chain employs TRBV12-3 or TRBV12-4 and TRBJ2-3. With termini counted, the CDR3 has 12 amino acids.

The genes are TRBV4-2 and TRBJ2-1; TRBD2 matches 9 bases. Germline V gives CDR1 LGHNA, CDR2 YNFKEQ. V shed 3 bases, J shed 2 bases, and the junction held 8 bases outside the gene matches. The CDR3 is 17 residues long. The CDR3 bases are TGTGCCAGCAGCCAGGATGGGACTAGCTGGGCCTACAATGAGCAGTTCTTC. It specifies CASSQDGTSWAYNEQFF.

This sequence joins TRBV20-1 and TRBJ1-6; 7 bases agree with TRBD1. Germline V gives CDR1 DFQATT, CDR2 SNEGSKA (reference sequence). V was pared by 2 bases and J by 5 bases, with 3 bases of the junction left unmatched. The CDR3 length is 14 residues. The CDR3 coding sequence is TGCAGTGCTAGATGGACAGGCCATAATTCACCCCTCCACTTT. It specifies CSARWTGHNSPLHF.

The chain is built from TRBV27 and TRBJ2-1; 10 nucleotides agree with TRBD2. The CDR3 extends over 16 amino acids. The ends lost 11 bases at V and 3 bases at J; junction bases unmatched: 13. From germline, CDR1 is MNHEY and CDR2 SMNVEV (reference sequence). Here the CDR3 reads CAAKEREGYSYNEQFF. CDR3 DNA: TGTGCCGCCAAGGAGCGGGAGGGATACAGCTACAATGAGCAGTTCTTC.

A note on this clonotype: One end of the junction varies from germline; a read error may be responsible. This rearrangement joins TRBV28 to TRBJ1-4, with TRBD1 identical over 9 bases. The CDR3 totals 15 residues. The germline CDR1 and CDR2 sequences are MDHEN and SYDVKM. CDR3 coding DNA: TGTGCCAGCAGTTCTCCCGGGACAGGGATCGAAAACCTGTTTTTT. It specifies CASSSPGTGIENLFF.

This clonotype has more than one count but fewer than ten. In nucleotides, the CDR3 is TGCAGCGTTGTACTAGCGCGATACAATGAGCAGTTCTTC. Residues: CSVVLARYNEQFF. V gene TRBV29-1 combines with J gene TRBJ2-1; TRBD2 matches at 7 bases. The CDR3 is made up of 13 amino acids. CDR1 is SQVTM and CDR2 is ANQGSEA in the germline V gene. With V trimmed by 4 bases and J by 4 bases, 4 bases remained unmatched.

The sample holds a few counts of this clonotype. The rearrangement uses TRBV24-1 and TRBJ2-6; TRBD1 might be the D (5 bases). Trimming took 5 bases from V and 1 from J, leaving 11 bases between them. The CDR3 runs 16 residues. Germline V gene lookup returns CDR1 KGHDR and CDR2 SFDVKD. The DNA of the CDR3 is TGTGCCACCAGTGTAACAGGCGGATCTGGGGCCAACGTCCTGACTTTC. Translation gives CATSVTGGSGANVLTF.

This clonotype was found a few times. This chain connects TRBV9 to TRBJ2-3, with D maybe TRBD2 (7 bases). The V end lost 3 bases, the J end lost 2 bases, and 19 bases lay between the germline ends. This CDR3 has 17 amino acids. Germline V gene lookup returns CDR1 SGDLS and CDR2 YYNGEE. The CDR3 region has the DNA TGTGCCAGCAGCGGTAGTTGGCGGGGGCCCCTCACAGATACGCAGTATTTT. Translation gives CASSGSWRGPLTDTQYF.

There are a few counts of this clonotype. This rearrangement joins TRBV20-1 to TRBJ2-7; D remains ambiguous. CDR3 length equals 14 residues. V was cut by 6 bases and J by 2 bases, with 17 bases left in between. Germline V gene data show CDR1 as DFQATT and CDR2 as SNEGSKA (reference sequence). CDR3 DNA sequence: TGCAGTGCCCGCCACAGTCCCGAACCCTACGAGCAGTACTTC. It translates to CSARHSPEPYEQYF.

This clonotype was seen more than once but under ten times. The chain uses TRBV14 and TRBJ1-5; no clear D gene. The CDR3 has 13 residues. Per the germline V gene, CDR1 is SGHDN and CDR2 is FVKESK. V lost 4 bases to trimming and J lost 4 bases, with 8 bases between them. CDR3 amino acids: CASSRETNQPQHF. CDR3 nucleotide sequence: TGTGCCAGCAGCCGCGAGACTAATCAGCCCCAGCATTTT.

This sequence joins TRBV2 and TRBJ2-1, with D tentatively TRBD2 (5 bases). This CDR3 spans 13 amino acids. Trimming pared 5 bases from V and 7 bases from J, leaving 12 bases between. Germline V gene sequence: CDR1 SNHLY, CDR2 FYNNEI. The CDR3 loop reads CASSSRPGNEQFF. CDR3 sequence (DNA): TGTGCCAGCAGTTCCAGACCGGGGAATGAGCAGTTCTTC.